This T cell receptor (beta chain) was identified during a study of tumor-infiltrating lymphocytes in primary liver carcinoma. Extraction of RNA together with DNA used about 18-31 mg of unsorted bulk tissue. As for this clonotype: What it binds is not known. At one end, the junction sequence differs from germline, possibly due to a read error.

From approximately 450 ng total RNA, TCR beta cDNA was generated with a primer in the constant region. Three nested multiplex PCR rounds of slightly modified ARM-PCR generated TCR beta libraries. A C-beta reverse primer and TRBV1-TRBV30 forward primers served in each of the first two PCR rounds, at ten to eleven cycles apiece. TCRdb passed the multiplex PCR reads through MiXCR, listing each CDR3 protein once. The sample has approximately 120,000 distinct CDR3 sequences; 55% to 75% are singletons. Findings and limits, study-wide: Tumors and blood were compared for top-250-clone fraction, and tumors had the significantly higher value (p = 0.039). Tumor region pairs shared more overlap than did tumor-adjacent and tumor-blood pairs.

Germline V gives CDR1 MDHEN, CDR2 SYDVKM. The CDR3 sequence is 15 residues long. Sequences were obtained from liver tumor tissue from sampling region 3. Subset given: tumor region T3, left-lateral pole. This clonotype was sampled from a woman between 55 and 75 years old with primary liver carcinoma and hepatitis B virus infection. The genes are TRBV28 and TRBJ1-1; a possible D gene is TRBD1 (5 bases). The CDR3 reads CASSSWTLKGTVAFF. The CDR3 nucleotides are TGTGCCAGCAGTTCCTGGACACTCAAGGGGACTGTAGCTTTCTTT.